The sample holds a few counts of the clone carrying this T cell receptor (beta chain). The data were taken from a study of blood T cell repertoires in COVID-19. On the study more broadly: Some COVID-19 samples were acute and others convalescent; all came from the United States, Italy and Spain. T cells, B-cell-depleted T cells, or PBMCs provided the cDNA or gDNA that served as material.

Per the authors' pipeline: Reference gene primer amplification yielded estimated nucleated cell counts. Generated by immunoSEQ multiplex PCR, the TCRdb table keeps only in-frame clones and is missing some. The V and J calls and clone size come from that table; D and trimming were worked out from the DNA. Of about 100,000 clones in the sample, about 77% were seen once. The CDR3 sequence is 15 residues long. Germline CDR1 SGHDT, CDR2 YYEEEE. J gave up 5 bases and V 3 bases, and 7 bases lay outside the gene matches. The TCR sequence derives from a man aged 65 to 85 with active or convalescent COVID-19. The sequenced sample was peripheral blood. The chain couples TRBV5-6 to TRBJ2-7, with 11 nucleotides matching TRBD2. Here the CDR3 DNA reads TGTGCCAGCAGCTACGGGACTAGCGGTGAGAACGAGCAGTACTTC. Translating it yields CASSYGTSGENEQYF.